The 2 T cell receptor beta chains below all came from one sample that was sequenced in a study of T cells in Graves' hyperthyroidism and ophthalmopathy. It was RNA transcripts that yielded the amplified TCR beta CDR3 regions. An initial round of RT-PCR targeting the TCR CDR3 relied on the HTBI primer set. TCRdb passed the multiplex PCR reads through MiXCR, listing each CDR3 protein once. The sample holds 450,000 to 700,000 distinct CDR3 sequences, 46% seen once. Sequences were obtained from peripheral blood or thyroid tissue (not recorded which). These receptors all stem from an adult woman with Graves' disease, either hyperthyroidism or ophthalmopathy (not recorded which).

The chain recombines TRBV24-1 with TRBJ2-5; the D gene is possibly TRBD2 (5 bases). V gave up 8 bases and J gave up 3 bases, with 18 bases separating them. The CDR3 length is 15 residues. Germline V gene lookup returns CDR1 KGHDR and CDR2 SFDVKD. CDR3 sequence (DNA): TGTGCCACCAAAAGCGGACCAGCCTTAGAAGAGACCCAGTACTTC. Translating gives CATKSGPALEETQYF.

Many counts were recorded for this clonotype. The chain couples TRBV5-8 to TRBJ2-5, with 7 bases identical to TRBD2. The CDR3 contains 17 residues. J was trimmed by 3 bases and V by 0 bases; bases with no gene match: 11. Per the germline V gene, CDR1 is SGHTS and CDR2 is YDEGEE. CDR3 residues: CASSLGVGGRAEETQYF. CDR3 coding DNA: TGTGCCAGCAGCTTGGGGGTAGGAGGGAGGGCCGAAGAGACCCAGTACTTC.